This T cell receptor (beta chain) was identified during a study of technical replicates of blood from a few donors. TCRdb's table, derived via immunoSEQ multiplex PCR, lists solely in-frame clones and lacks some. The profile covers tens of thousands of clones, with roughly 97% appearing a single time and less than 0.25% taken by the ten largest. Per germline, CDR1 SGHRS and CDR2 YFSETQ. The V end lost 3 bases, the J end lost 1 base, and 10 bases lay between the germline ends. CDR3 size: 14 residues. The specimen was T cells isolated from PBMCs. The chain links TRBV5-1 to TRBJ1-1; D is possibly TRBD1 (5 bases). The TCR comes from a human donor in good health. The CDR3 is CASSWGGPNTEAFF. The CDR3 DNA sequence: TGCGCCAGCAGCTGGGGGGGTCCGAACACTGAAGCTTTCTTT.